The 11 T cell receptor beta chains below all came from one sample that was sequenced in a study of T cells in Graves' hyperthyroidism and ophthalmopathy. TCR beta CDR3 regions were amplified from RNA. First-round RT-PCR of the TCR CDR3 relied on the HTBI primer set. MiXCR, applied by TCRdb to the multiplex PCR reads, yields one record per CDR3 protein. The sample yields 400,000 to 450,000 distinct CDR3 sequences, about 14% seen once. The specimen sequenced was blood. Receptors were obtained from a man younger than 35 with Graves' ophthalmopathy.

This clonotype was counted many times. This sequence joins TRBV30 and TRBJ1-1; the D gene is possibly TRBD1 (5 bases). The CDR3 has 12 amino acids. Germline V lookup: CDR1 GTSNPN, CDR2 SVGIG (reference sequence). V was shortened by 0 bases and J by 10 bases, with 12 bases between the two germline ends. The CDR3 loop is CAWSVLGGRAFF. In DNA form, the CDR3 reads TGTGCCTGGAGTGTTTTGGGGGGTCGAGCTTTCTTT.

This clonotype was recorded many times. The chain couples TRBV11-3 to TRBJ1-2; D gene ambiguous. The length of the CDR3 is 13 residues. Trimming removed 6 bases at V and 2 bases at J, with 10 bases between. The germline CDR1 and CDR2 sequences are SGHNT and YENEEA. CDR3 nucleotide sequence: TGTGCCAGCAGGGCCAGCCCCAACTATGGCTACACCTTC. Protein: CASRASPNYGYTF.

This clonotype was recorded at least ten times. CDR3 residues: CASSYSSGRNTGELFF. The CDR3 region has the DNA TGTGCCAGCAGTTACTCTTCCGGGCGGAACACCGGGGAGCTGTTTTTT. This chain connects TRBV6-5 to TRBJ2-2, with D unclear. This CDR3 has 16 amino acids. CDR1 MNHEY and CDR2 SVGAGI come from the germline V gene. Trimming cost V 0 bases and J 1 base, with 9 bases left between them.

The sample holds many counts of this clonotype. J is TRBJ1-2 and V is TRBV11-2, with D perhaps TRBD1 (6 bases). Germline V lookup: CDR1 SGHAT, CDR2 FQNNGV. The V end was cut by 3 bases, the J end by 7 bases, with 15 bases between. CDR3 length: 14 amino acids. CDR3 region: CASSFNQGTAGYTF. Here the CDR3 DNA reads TGTGCCAGCAGCTTTAACCAGGGGACGGCTGGCTACACCTTC.

There are many counts of this clonotype. The V and J genes are TRBV29-1 and TRBJ1-1; D not certain. V lost 5 bases, J lost 4 bases, and 8 bases lay in between. CDR1 SQVTM and CDR2 ANQGSEA come from the germline V gene. The CDR3 covers 11 residues. The CDR3 bases are TGCAGCGTTTTCCGCGGCACTGAAGCTTTCTTT. It translates to CSVFRGTEAFF.

This clonotype was counted at least ten times. This chain joins TRBV7-9 and TRBJ1-2, with unresolved D. The V end was cut by 5 bases, the J end by 9 bases, with 19 bases between. The CDR3 spans 14 residues. Germline CDR1 is SEHNR and CDR2 is FQNEAQ (reference sequence). The CDR3, as DNA: TGTGCCAGCAGCCCTCAGGACGGCCGGTTAAGCTACACCTTC. Its protein is CASSPQDGRLSYTF.

This clonotype was observed many times. The genes are TRBV20-1 and TRBJ2-5; 7 nucleotides align to TRBD2. This CDR3 comprises 13 residues. The J segment lost 4 bases and the V segment lost 8 bases, leaving 10 bases of the junction unmatched. Germline V CDR1 and CDR2: DFQATT, SNEGSKA (reference sequence). For the CDR3, the DNA is TGCAGTTGGGGGGAGGGCCTTAGAGAGACCCAGTACTTC. Translation: CSWGEGLRETQYF.

This chain links TRBV10-3 with TRBJ2-5; TRBD2 matches 7 bases. V was clipped by 10 bases and J by 2 bases; unmatched bases: 4. The CDR3 is 12 residues long. The germline V gene has CDR1 ENHRY and CDR2 SYGVKD. DNA for the CDR3: TGTGCCACCGGGACTATACAAGAGACCCAGTACTTC. Amino acids: CATGTIQETQYF.

This clonotype was found many times. The chain links TRBV3-1 to TRBJ1-2; D perhaps matches TRBD1 (5 bases). This CDR3 is 14 amino acids long. Germline loops: CDR1 LGHDT, CDR2 YNNKEL (reference sequence). Trimming cost V 1 base and J 3 bases, with 9 bases left between them. Here the CDR3 reads CASSQGETDYGYTF. In DNA, the CDR3 is TGTGCCAGCAGCCAAGGAGAGACAGACTATGGCTACACCTTC.

The CDR3 DNA reads TGTGCCAGCAGCCGCTCACTAGCGTACCAAGAGACCCAGTACTTC. This sequence encodes CASSRSLAYQETQYF. V and J are TRBV14 and TRBJ2-5; TRBD2 matches at 7 bases. The CDR3 contains 15 residues. V shed 4 bases and J 0 bases; nucleotides not matched to a gene: 5. The germline CDR1 and CDR2 sequences are SGHDN and FVKESK. Variable domain in full (rest from reference TRBV14 and TRBJ2-5): EAGVTQFPSHSVIEKGQTVTLRCDPISGHDNLYWYRRVMGKEIKFLLHFVKESKQDESGMPNNRFLAERTGGTYSTLKVQPAELEDSGVYFCASSRSLAYQETQYFGPGTRLLVL.

This sequence joins TRBV5-1 and TRBJ1-2; a weak D match, TRBD1 (5 bases). The CDR3 contains 12 residues. Germline values: CDR1 SGHRS, CDR2 YFSETQ. Trimming cost V 4 bases and J 8 bases, with 12 bases left between them. CDR3 sequence (DNA): TGCGCCAGCAGCGAGGGGCAAGAAGGCTACACCTTC. Translating gives CASSEGQEGYTF.